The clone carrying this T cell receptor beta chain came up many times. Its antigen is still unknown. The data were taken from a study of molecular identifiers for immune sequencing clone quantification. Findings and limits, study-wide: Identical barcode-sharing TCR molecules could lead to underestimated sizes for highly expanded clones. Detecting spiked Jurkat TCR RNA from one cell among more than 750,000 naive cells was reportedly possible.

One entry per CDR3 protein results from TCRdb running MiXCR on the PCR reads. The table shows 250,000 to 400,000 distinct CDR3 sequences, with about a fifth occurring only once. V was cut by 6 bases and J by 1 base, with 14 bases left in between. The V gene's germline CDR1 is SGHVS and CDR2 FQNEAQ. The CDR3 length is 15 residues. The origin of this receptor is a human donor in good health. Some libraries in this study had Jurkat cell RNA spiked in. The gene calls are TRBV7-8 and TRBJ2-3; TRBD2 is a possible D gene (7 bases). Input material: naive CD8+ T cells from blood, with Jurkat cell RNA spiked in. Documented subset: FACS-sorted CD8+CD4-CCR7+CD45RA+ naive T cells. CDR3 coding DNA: TGTGCCAGCAGGGGAGGAGGGGGGGGCACAGATACGCAGTATTTT. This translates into CASRGGGGGTDTQYF.